Detailed here is one T cell receptor (beta chain). What it recognizes is unknown. Sample-barcoded 5' priming and a J-beta primer mix drove a second PCR of about 6 to 12 cycles. Per-sample output comprised a minimum of 2.5 million paired-end reads containing CDR3. A single record per CDR3 protein comes from TCRdb applying MiXCR to the 5' RACE reads. The table records 700,000 to 850,000 distinct CDR3 sequences, roughly 53% of them present only once. The data originate from a study of blood T cells in healthy people across ages. Study-level findings and limits: The fall in TCR beta diversity per million T cells was roughly linear with age. There were more naive CD4+ cells and higher diversity in long-lived donors than in aged donors.

The CDR3 runs 15 residues. The ends were cut back, 2 bases at V and 4 bases at J, with 14 bases in the middle. Germline-derived CDR1 and CDR2 are LGHDT and YNNKEL (reference sequence). This sequence originates from a man older than 75 in good health. The sequencing input was blood. The chain uses TRBV3-1 and TRBJ1-2; D is perhaps TRBD1 (5 bases). The CDR3 DNA sequence: TGTGCCAGCAGCCAAACACAGGTTGAGTCCTATGGCTACACCTTC. This codes for CASSQTQVESYGYTF.